This paragraph covers one T cell receptor beta chain sequence. V gave up 4 bases and J gave up 6 bases, with 18 bases separating them. Per germline, CDR1 KGHDR and CDR2 SFDVKD. The CDR3 consists of 16 residues. This specimen belongs to a study of T cells after yellow fever vaccination. TCRdb ran MiXCR on the 5' RACE reads and lists one entry per CDR3 protein. The data show approximately 250,000 distinct CDR3 sequences, about 3.5% seen once. Sequencing used PBMCs, obtained 15 days after the yellow fever booster vaccination. This clonotype originated in a man younger than 30 who received the YFV17D yellow fever vaccine. V is TRBV24-1 and J is TRBJ2-1; D not resolved. DNA for the CDR3: TGTGCCACCAGTGACATCGACTCTCCAGCTGGCAATGAGCAGTTCTTC. Translating it yields CATSDIDSPAGNEQFF.